The 15 T cell receptor beta chains given below trace back to one sample, sequenced in a study of blood T cell repertoires in COVID-19. Generated by immunoSEQ multiplex PCR, the TCRdb table keeps only in-frame clones and is missing some. The data show about 64,000 clones, more than 75% seen once. Material for sequencing was peripheral blood. The receptors come from a human donor in a cohort sampled during active COVID-19.

The table lists this clone with many counts. This chain connects TRBV11-2 to TRBJ1-2; no definite D call. V was cut by 1 base and J by 7 bases, with 7 bases left in between. The CDR3 is 12 residues long. Germline V lookup: CDR1 SGHAT, CDR2 FQNNGV. Written as DNA, the CDR3 is TGTGCCAGCAGCTTAGGCAGCGGTGGCTACACCTTC. Amino acids: CASSLGSGGYTF. The full variable domain, its missing parts supplied by reference TRBV11-2 and TRBJ1-2, is EAGVAQSPRYKIIEKRQSVAFWCNPISGHATLYWYQQILGQGPKLLIQFQNNGVVDDSQLPKDRFSAERLKGVDSTLKIQPAKLEDSAVYLCASSLGSGGYTFGSGTRLTVV.

The CDR3 sequence is CASSPAEVAGELFF. In nucleotides, the CDR3 is TGCGCCAGCAGCCCGGCTGAGGTAGCCGGGGAGCTGTTTTTT. V is TRBV5-1 and J is TRBJ2-2; D is unresolved. With 4 bases removed from V and 6 bases from J, the gap between germline ends came to 13 bases. This CDR3 spans 14 amino acids. Germline V gives CDR1 SGHRS, CDR2 YFSETQ.

This chain uses TRBV5-6 with TRBJ1-1, with 7 bases identical to TRBD1. The CDR3 totals 13 residues. Germline V lookup: CDR1 SGHDT, CDR2 YYEEEE. Trimming cost V 4 bases and J 6 bases; bases outside gene matches: 6. CDR3 amino acids: CASSKDRAPEAFF. The CDR3 DNA reads TGTGCCAGCAGCAAAGACAGGGCCCCTGAAGCTTTCTTT.

A few counts support this clone. This rearrangement joins TRBV27 to TRBJ2-7, with 8 bases that match TRBD1. J gave up 1 base and V 5 bases, and 10 bases lay outside the gene matches. The CDR3 extends over 16 amino acids. Germline V gene sequence: CDR1 MNHEY, CDR2 SMNVEV (reference sequence). DNA for the CDR3: TGTGCCAGCAGTCCCAGCCCGGACAGGGCGTCCTACGAGCAGTACTTC. Encoded protein: CASSPSPDRASYEQYF.

This clone came up once. The rearrangement joins TRBV25-1 to TRBJ1-6; maybe TRBD1 (6 bases). The CDR3 contains 14 residues. Trimming removed 3 bases at V and 13 bases at J, with 16 bases between. Germline V gene sequence: CDR1 MGHDK, CDR2 SYGVNS. The CDR3 loop is CASSEPRDNRPLHF. CDR3 sequence (DNA): TGTGCCAGCAGTGAGCCACGGGACAACCGGCCCCTCCACTTT.

The chain combines TRBV7-2 with TRBJ2-7; D may be TRBD2 (7 bases). Germline V gives CDR1 SGHTA, CDR2 FQGNSA. V was cut by 7 bases and J by 4 bases, with 17 bases left in between. The CDR3 has 14 amino acids. The CDR3 reads CASTSRGGDYEQYF. The CDR3 bases are TGTGCCAGCACTTCGCGAGGGGGGGATTACGAGCAGTACTTC.

The chain combines TRBV5-5 with TRBJ2-5, with TRBD2 matching 10 bases. This CDR3 contains 17 residues. V was clipped by 1 base and J by 3 bases; unmatched bases: 9. Looked up from germline, CDR1 is SGHKS and CDR2 is YYEKEE (reference sequence). DNA of the CDR3: TGTGCCAGCAGCTTGTCTGTAGCTCTAGCGGGGGAAGAGACCCAGTACTTC. This sequence encodes CASSLSVALAGEETQYF.

The sample holds one count of this clone. J is TRBJ2-7 and V is TRBV5-1; tentative D call: TRBD1 (6 bases). The CDR3 totals 14 residues. V lost 4 bases and J 0 bases, leaving 11 bases between the germline ends. Germline V CDR1 and CDR2: SGHRS, YFSETQ. The CDR3 loop is CASSTTGSSYEQYF. The CDR3 region has the DNA TGCGCCAGCAGCACCACAGGGAGCTCCTACGAGCAGTACTTC.

This clone has just one count. The V and J genes are TRBV5-1 and TRBJ2-5; D may be TRBD1 (5 bases). Per the germline V gene, CDR1 is SGHRS and CDR2 is YFSETQ. Deletions cut 0 bases from V and 1 base from J, with 10 bases between. This CDR3 region has 15 residues. CDR3 coding DNA: TGCGCCAGCAGCTTGGGGGTGACAGCCCAAGAGACCCAGTACTTC. It translates to CASSLGVTAQETQYF.

The J gene is TRBJ2-7, the V gene TRBV6-4; D remains unclear. Germline-derived CDR1 and CDR2 are MRHNA and SNTAGT. This CDR3 is built from 13 residues. With 6 bases removed from V and 2 bases from J, the gap between germline ends came to 11 bases. The chain's CDR3 is CASRPEVPYEQYF. The DNA for the CDR3 is TGTGCCAGCAGGCCCGAGGTGCCCTACGAGCAGTACTTC.

The rearrangement joins TRBV19 to TRBJ2-1; TRBD2 is a possible D gene (6 bases). This CDR3 comprises 15 residues. From germline, CDR1 is LNHDA and CDR2 SQIVND (reference sequence). V lost 1 base, J lost 2 bases, and 9 bases lay in between. The CDR3 nucleotides read TGTGCCAGTAGTATAGCGGGGGAAACCTACAATGAGCAGTTCTTC. Translation gives CASSIAGETYNEQFF.

The chain recombines TRBV6-5 with TRBJ2-7, with a possible D match to TRBD2 (6 bases). CDR1 and CDR2 (germline): MNHEY, SVGAGI. The ends were cut back, 8 bases at V and 0 bases at J, with 14 bases in the middle. The CDR3 consists of 14 residues. In DNA, the CDR3 is TGTGCCAGCGGCGAAACGGGGGACTCCTACGAGCAGTACTTC. It specifies CASGETGDSYEQYF.

V usage is TRBV24-1 and J usage is TRBJ2-5; possible D gene TRBD1, 6 bases. The CDR3 is 16 amino acids. CDR1 and CDR2 (germline): KGHDR, SFDVKD. V was pared by 4 bases and J by 4 bases, with 18 bases between. The CDR3 nucleotides read TGTGCCACCAGTGACTCTGACAGGTATTCGGGAGAGACCCAGTACTTC. This codes for CATSDSDRYSGETQYF.

V is TRBV2 and J is TRBJ2-3; 8 positions agree with TRBD1. The CDR3 sequence is 18 residues long. CDR1 and CDR2 (germline): SNHLY, FYNNEI. J was trimmed by 8 bases and V by 10 bases; bases with no gene match: 26. The CDR3 here is CATTPEPPTGALRVTQYF. The DNA for the CDR3 is TGTGCCACCACCCCTGAACCCCCGACAGGGGCCCTCCGGGTTACGCAGTATTTT.

The gene calls are TRBV18 and TRBJ2-2, with 9 nucleotides matching TRBD2. The CDR3 is made up of 17 amino acids. The V and J ends lost 5 bases and 1 base, in that order; junction bases with no gene match: 8. Looked up from germline, CDR1 is KGHSH and CDR2 is LQKENI. The DNA for the CDR3 is TGTGCCAGCTCAACTTCCGGGACTAGCCGGAACACCGGGGAGCTGTTTTTT. Translating it yields CASSTSGTSRNTGELFF.